This T cell receptor (beta chain) comes out of a study of T cells in Graves' hyperthyroidism and ophthalmopathy. There were TCR beta CDR3 regions amplified from RNA transcripts. HTBI primers were used for first-round RT-PCR of the TCR CDR3. A single record per CDR3 protein comes from TCRdb applying MiXCR to the multiplex PCR reads. In the table there are around 240,000 distinct CDR3 sequences, less than 15% of which are singletons. Germline V lookup: CDR1 SGHVS, CDR2 FQNEAQ. V gave up 0 bases and J gave up 0 bases; unmatched junction bases: 15. The CDR3 extends over 20 amino acids. This clonotype was recorded a few times.

This clonotype was obtained from a woman in her 40s with Graves' hyperthyroidism that later progressed to Graves' ophthalmopathy. The sequenced material came from blood. The chain is built from TRBV7-8 and TRBJ2-7; 9 bases are shared with TRBD2. The CDR3 DNA is TGTGCCAGCAGCTTAGCGCGACGGGGGTCTAGCGGGATGAGCTCCTACGAGCAGTACTTC. Protein sequence: CASSLARRGSSGMSSYEQYF. The full variable domain, in which reference TRBV7-8 and TRBJ2-7 provide the parts outside the CDR3, is GAGVSQSPRYKVAKRGQDVALRCDPISGHVSLFWYQQALGQGPEFLTYFQNEAQLDKSGLPSDRFFAERPEGSVSTLKIQRTQQEDSAVYLCASSLARRGSSGMSSYEQYFGPGTRLTVT.